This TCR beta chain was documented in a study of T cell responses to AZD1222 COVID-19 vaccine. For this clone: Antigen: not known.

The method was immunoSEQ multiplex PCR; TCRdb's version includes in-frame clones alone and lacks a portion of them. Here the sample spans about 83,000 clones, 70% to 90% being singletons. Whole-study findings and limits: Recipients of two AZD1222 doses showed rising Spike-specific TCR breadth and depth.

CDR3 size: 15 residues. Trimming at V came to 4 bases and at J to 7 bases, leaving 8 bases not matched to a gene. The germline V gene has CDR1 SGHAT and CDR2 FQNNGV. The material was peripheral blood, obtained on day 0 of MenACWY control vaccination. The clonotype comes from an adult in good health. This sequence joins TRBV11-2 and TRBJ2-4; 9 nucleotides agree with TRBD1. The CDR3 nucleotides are TGTGCCAGCAGCTCCATACAGGGGGCACGGAACATTCAGTACTTC. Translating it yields CASSSIQGARNIQYF. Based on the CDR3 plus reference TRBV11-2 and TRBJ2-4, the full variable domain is EAGVAQSPRYKIIEKRQSVAFWCNPISGHATLYWYQQILGQGPKLLIQFQNNGVVDDSQLPKDRFSAERLKGVDSTLKIQPAKLEDSAVYLCASSSIQGARNIQYFGAGTRLSVL.